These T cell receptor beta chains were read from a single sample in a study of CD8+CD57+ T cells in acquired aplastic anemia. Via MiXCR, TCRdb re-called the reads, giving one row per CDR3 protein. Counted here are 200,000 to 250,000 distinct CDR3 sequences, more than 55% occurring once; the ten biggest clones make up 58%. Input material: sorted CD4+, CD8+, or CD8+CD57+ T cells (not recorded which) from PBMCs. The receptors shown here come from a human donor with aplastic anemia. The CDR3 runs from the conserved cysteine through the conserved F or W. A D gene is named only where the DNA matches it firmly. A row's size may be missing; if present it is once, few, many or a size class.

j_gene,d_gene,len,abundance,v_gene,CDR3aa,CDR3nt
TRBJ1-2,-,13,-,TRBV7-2,CASSPTRAYGYTF,TGTGCCAGCAGCCCCACAAGGGCCTATGGCTACACCTTC
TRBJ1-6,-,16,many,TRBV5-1,CASSLGKGRGNSPLHF,TGCGCCAGCAGCTTAGGAAAAGGCAGGGGAAATTCACCCCTCCACTTT
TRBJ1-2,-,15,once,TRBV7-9,CASSLGGPPRDGYTF,TGTGCCAGCAGCTTGGGAGGGCCTCCGCGGGATGGCTACACCTTC
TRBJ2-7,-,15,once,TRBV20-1,CSARDPQGGGYEQYF,TGCAGTGCTAGAGATCCCCAGGGAGGAGGGTACGAGCAGTACTTC
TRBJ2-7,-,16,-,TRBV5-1,CASSLAQEIPSYEQYF,TGCGCCAGCAGCTTGGCACAGGAAATTCCCTCCTACGAGCAGTACTTC
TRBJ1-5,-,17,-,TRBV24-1,CATSDTSTEYSNQPQHF,TGTGCCACCAGTGATACTTCGACAGAGTATAGCAATCAGCCCCAGCATTTT
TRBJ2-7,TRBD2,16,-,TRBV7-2,CASSLGAGGIPYEQYF,TGTGCCAGCAGCTTAGGAGCGGGAGGAATCCCGTACGAGCAGTACTTC
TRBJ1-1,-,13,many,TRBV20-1,CSAREGGHTEAFF,TGCAGTGCTCGCGAAGGGGGGCACACTGAAGCTTTCTTT
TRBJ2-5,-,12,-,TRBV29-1,CSVDERQETQYF,TGCAGCGTTGATGAACGGCAAGAGACCCAGTACTTC
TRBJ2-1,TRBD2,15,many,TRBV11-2,CASSLFWTRDNEQFF,TGTGCCAGCAGCCTTTTTTGGACTAGAGACAATGAGCAGTTCTTC
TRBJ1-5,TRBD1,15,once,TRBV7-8,CASSPHGTVNQPQHF,TGTGCCAGCAGCCCCCATGGGACAGTTAATCAGCCCCAGCATTTT
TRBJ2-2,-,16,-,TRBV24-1,CATSDSTRANTGELFF,TGTGCCACCAGTGATTCGACACGAGCGAACACCGGGGAGCTGTTTTTT
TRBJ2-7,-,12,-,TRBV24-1,CATSEGVGPQFF,TGTGCCACCAGTGAGGGTGTCGGGCCGCAATTCTTC
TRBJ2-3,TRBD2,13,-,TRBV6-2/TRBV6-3,CASSPREADTQYF,TGTGCCAGCAGTCCCCGGGAGGCAGATACGCAGTATTTT
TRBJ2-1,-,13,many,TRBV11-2,CASSLSEGNEQFF,TGTGCCAGCAGCTTGTCAGAGGGCAATGAGCAGTTCTTC
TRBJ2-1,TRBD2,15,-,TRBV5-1,CASRSSGSSDNEQFF,TGCGCCAGCAGGAGTAGCGGGAGTTCTGACAATGAGCAGTTCTTC
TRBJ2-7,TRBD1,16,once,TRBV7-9,CASSLAGTGVTYEQYF,TGTGCCAGCAGCTTAGCGGGGACAGGGGTTACCTACGAGCAGTACTTC
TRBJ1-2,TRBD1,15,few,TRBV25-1,CASSDGDRHGYGYTF,TGTGCCAGCAGCGACGGGGACAGGCATGGCTATGGCTACACCTTC
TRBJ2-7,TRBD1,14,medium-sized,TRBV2,CASSIGQGLYEQYF,TGTGCCAGCAGTATAGGACAGGGCCTCTACGAGCAGTACTTC
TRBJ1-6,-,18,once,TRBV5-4,CASSSPAGGRILDSPLHF,TGTGCCAGCAGCTCCCCCGCGGGAGGCCGGATTTTAGATTCACCCCTCCACTTT
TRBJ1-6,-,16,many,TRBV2,CASSEVWGSYNSPLHF,TGTGCCAGCAGTGAAGTATGGGGGTCCTATAATTCACCCCTCCACTTT